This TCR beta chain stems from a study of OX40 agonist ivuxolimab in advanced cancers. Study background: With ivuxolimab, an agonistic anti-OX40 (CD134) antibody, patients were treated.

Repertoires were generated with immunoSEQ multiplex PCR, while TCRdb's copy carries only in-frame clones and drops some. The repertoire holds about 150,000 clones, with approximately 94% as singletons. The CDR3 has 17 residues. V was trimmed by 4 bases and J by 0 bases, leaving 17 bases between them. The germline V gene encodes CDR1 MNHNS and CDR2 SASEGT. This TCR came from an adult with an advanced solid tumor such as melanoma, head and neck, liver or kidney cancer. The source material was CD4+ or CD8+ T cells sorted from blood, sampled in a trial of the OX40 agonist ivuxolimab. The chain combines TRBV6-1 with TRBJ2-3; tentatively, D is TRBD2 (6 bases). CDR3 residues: CASSAPLGRTSTDTQYF. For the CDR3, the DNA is TGTGCCAGCAGTGCCCCCCTCGGGAGAACTAGCACAGATACGCAGTATTTT.